Listed below are T cell receptor beta chains from one sample, sequenced in a study of neurological immune-mediated disorders. TCRdb reanalysed the 5' RACE reads using MiXCR and keeps one entry per CDR3 protein. Among about 48,000 distinct CDR3 sequences listed, over 20% were seen once. Source material: PBMCs. The receptors stem from a woman aged 70-85 years in good health. Each CDR3 is given with its conserved first and last residue. The D gene is left open where the match is weak. Clone size is given for some rows only: seen once, a few or many times, or a class if the clone is expanded.

v_call	d_call	j_call	clone_size	cdr3_nt	cdr3_aa
TRBV5-8	TRBD1	TRBJ2-3	-	TGTGCCAGCCCCCACCCGCCGGGACAGAACACAGATACGCAGTATTTT	CASPHPPGQNTDTQYF
TRBV7-2	-	TRBJ2-1	many	TGTGCCAGCAGCTTAGCTGGGGTTGTCAATGAGCAGTTCTTC	CASSLAGVVNEQFF
TRBV5-6	-	TRBJ2-7	many	TGTGCCAGCAGCTTACAGGGAATGTTCAACGAGCAGTACTTC	CASSLQGMFNEQYF
TRBV5-1	-	TRBJ2-3	many	TGCGCCAGCAGCTTGGAAGGGAAAAGCACAGATACGCAGTATTTT	CASSLEGKSTDTQYF
TRBV14	-	TRBJ1-2	many	TGTGCCAGCAGCCAAGTGCAGGGGTGGGCCTATGGCTACACCTTC	CASSQVQGWAYGYTF
TRBV5-1	TRBD1	TRBJ2-1	many	TGCGCCAGCAGCCTTCAGGGGGACTACAATGAGCAGTTCTTC	CASSLQGDYNEQFF
TRBV9	-	TRBJ1-4	-	TGTGCCAGCAGCGTGGGGGTTGCAACTAATGAAAAACTGTTTTTT	CASSVGVATNEKLFF
TRBV5-1	-	TRBJ2-1	-	TGCGACAGCAGTACCGGGACTCTAGTGAATGAGCAGTTCTTC	CDSSTGTLVNEQFF
TRBV10-3	-	TRBJ1-1	many	TGTGCCATCAGTGGGGCTGGGCTCGGAGCTTTCTTT	CAISGAGLGAFF
TRBV15	-	TRBJ2-5	many	TGTGCCACCAGCCCTCAAGGGCAGGGAGCTTACCAAGAGACCCAGTACTTC	CATSPQGQGAYQETQYF
TRBV19	-	TRBJ1-2	-	TGTGCCAGTATACCCGGGACAAATAACTATGGCTACACCTTC	CASIPGTNNYGYTF
TRBV7-2	TRBD2	TRBJ2-5	many	TGTGCCAGCAGCTTCGGACTAGCGGGAGGTGGAGAGACCCAGTACTTC	CASSFGLAGGGETQYF
TRBV14	-	TRBJ1-2	-	TGTGCCAGCAGCAGAGCGAATGCTAACTATGGCTACACCTTC	CASSRANANYGYTF
TRBV10-3	-	TRBJ2-2	many	TGTGCCATCAGTGAGGGACAGTTATCAACCGGGGAGCTGTTTTTT	CAISEGQLSTGELFF
TRBV5-1	TRBD1	TRBJ1-2	many	TGCGCCAGCAGCAGACAGGGGGCTAACTATGGCTACACCTTC	CASSRQGANYGYTF
TRBV29-1	-	TRBJ2-2	many	TGCAGCGCCCGGAAGCCAGGGGACACCGGGGAGCTGTTTTTT	CSARKPGDTGELFF
TRBV7-2	-	TRBJ2-3	medium-sized	TGTGCCAGCAGCCTAAGCACAGATACGCAGTATTTT	CASSLSTDTQYF
TRBV20-1	TRBD1	TRBJ1-5	many	TGCAGTGCTGGGACAGGGGGACGGCCCCAGCATTTT	CSAGTGGRPQHF
TRBV28	TRBD2	TRBJ2-1	many	TGTGCCAGCAGTTTATATACTAGCGGGAGTCCCAATGAGCAGTTCTTC	CASSLYTSGSPNEQFF
TRBV10-3	-	TRBJ2-7	many	TGTGCCATCAGTGAAGAGGGCCGCCTCTACGAGCAGTACTTC	CAISEEGRLYEQYF
TRBV30	TRBD1	TRBJ1-1	-	TGTGCCTCGACGGGACAGGGGCTGAACACTGAAGCTTTCTTT	CASTGQGLNTEAFF
TRBV20-1	TRBD2	TRBJ2-2	-	TGCAGTGCTAGAGAACTAGCGGGGGAAGCCGGGGAGCTGTTTTTT	CSARELAGEAGELFF
TRBV7-2	-	TRBJ1-5	-	TGTGCCAGCAGCTTACGACACACGGGGGGAACTCACAATCAGCCCCAGCATTTT	CASSLRHTGGTHNQPQHF
TRBV12-3/TRBV12-4	-	TRBJ2-7	many	TGTGCCAGCAGTTTTCCCGGGACTCGCGAGCAGTACTTC	CASSFPGTREQYF
TRBV20-1	-	TRBJ2-5	-	TGCAGTGCTAGAGATCGGCGGTTCCAAGAGACCCAGTACTTC	CSARDRRFQETQYF
TRBV4-2	-	TRBJ1-1	-	TGTGCCAGCAGCCAAGGGACTAATGGTGAAGCTTTCTTT	CASSQGTNGEAFF
TRBV7-2	-	TRBJ1-1	few	TGTGCCAGCAGCTATTTGGGAATGAGGAGCACTGAAGCTTTCTTT	CASSYLGMRSTEAFF
TRBV20-1	-	TRBJ1-1	many	TGCAGTGCTAGAGACACAGGGACTTCACCCGAGGCTTTCTTT	CSARDTGTSPEAFF
TRBV2	TRBD1	TRBJ2-3	-	TGTGCCAGCACCGGGACAGGACGCACAGATACGCAGTATTTT	CASTGTGRTDTQYF
TRBV5-1	TRBD2	TRBJ2-3	-	TGCGCCAGCAGCCTAGCGGGCTTTAGCACAGATACGCAGTATTTT	CASSLAGFSTDTQYF